This T cell receptor beta chain originates from a study of T cell repertoires in cytomegalovirus infection (dated 2019 in TCRdb). Background on the whole study: The peptide stimulations were aimed at well-studied HLA-B-restricted epitopes as well as recently identified HLA-C-restricted CMV epitopes, whose presentation resists viral immunomodulation. Donor HLA type was relevant to the analysis, because carriage of CMV infection together with the matching HLA type was indicated by public TCR beta signatures.

In light of the paper, this sample's treatment or condition label describes: in vitro stimulation with specific CMV peptide epitopes to enrich CMV-specific T cells. Sequencing took place on an Illumina HiSeq 1500. TCRdb reworked the public reads: Q25 trimming with fastp, MiXCR clone assembly, productive beta chains retained. Each entry merges the rows of one CDR3 protein and shows their most common DNA and genes. This sample gives about 920,000 distinct CDR3 sequences in total; 30% to 40% of them show up just once. The ten largest account for around an eighth of the sample. Broader findings and caveats from the paper: In both this cohort and an independent cohort of 300 to 450 donors, the cumulative frequency of public TCR beta family members distinguished carriers of CMV infection plus the relevant HLA type. The ex vivo response was dominated by HLA-C-restricted CMV-specific TCR beta clonotypes, and the single most frequent clonotype in two of eight donors was supplied by these HLA-C-restricted clonotypes.

This clonotype was seen repeatedly, ten times or more. No antigen is known for it. Per-nucleotide qualities are absent, and no much larger clonotype sits a single base away. This TCR was sampled from a human donor in good health (CMV status not recorded). Some clones in this sample may be carry-over from other donors' samples. Here the sequenced sample was cultured CD8+ T cells from PBMCs, taken from culture after CMV antigen stimulation.

The DNA is TGTGCCAGCAGTGAAAATGGGATAGGGGTCACCGGGGAGCTGTTTTTT. It specifies CASSENGIGVTGELFF. The chain is made from TRBV6-1 and TRBJ2-2, and possibly TRBD1, on 5 matching bases. The junction carries 14 bases between V and J, which are trimmed by 2 bases and 4 bases respectively. The germline V gene specifies MNHNS as CDR1 and SASEGT as CDR2. Counted from cysteine to phenylalanine, this CDR3 has 16 amino acids. The DNA shown is the 48-base CDR3, in frame from base 1.